Included here is one T cell receptor (beta chain) sequence, with context. The antigen remains unidentified. The record originates from a study of spatial heterogeneity in lung cancer. Whole-study context: Detected sequences consistently included more beta-chain ones than alpha-chain ones.

Specified time point: sample taken at primary tumor resection. A total of roughly 72 untreated early-stage non-small cell lung cancer patients served as donors. Unsorted whole RNA from tumor, nontumor lung or frozen PBMC underwent sequencing. Via MiXCR, TCRdb re-called the 5' RACE reads, giving one row per CDR3 protein. The table includes some 22,000 distinct CDR3 sequences, about 5.6% detected once. General study results and limits: The study found ubiquitous expanded tumor TCRs in blood more at resection than follow-up.

V was clipped by 6 bases and J by 3 bases, with 12 bases between them. The CDR3 runs 14 residues. Germline V gene lookup returns CDR1 MNHEY and CDR2 SMNVEV (reference sequence). The sequence was obtained from a male donor with early-stage non-small cell lung cancer. The chain has TRBV27 and TRBJ1-5, with unresolved D. Sequencing used PBMCs, obtained at surgery. The CDR3, as DNA: TGTGCCAGCAGAGCGTCGGCTTCCAATCAGCCCCAGCATTTT. This translates into CASRASASNQPQHF.